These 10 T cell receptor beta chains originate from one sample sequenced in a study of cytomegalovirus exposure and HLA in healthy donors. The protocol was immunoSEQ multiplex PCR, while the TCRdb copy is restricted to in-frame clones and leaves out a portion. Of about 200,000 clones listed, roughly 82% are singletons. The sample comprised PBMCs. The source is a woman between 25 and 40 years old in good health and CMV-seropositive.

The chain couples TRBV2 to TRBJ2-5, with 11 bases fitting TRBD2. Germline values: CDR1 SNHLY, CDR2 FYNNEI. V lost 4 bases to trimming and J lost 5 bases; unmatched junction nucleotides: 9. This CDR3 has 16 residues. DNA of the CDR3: TGTGCCAGCAGTGGGGGTAGCGGGAGGGCCAGGGAGACCCAGTACTTC. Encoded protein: CASSGGSGRARETQYF. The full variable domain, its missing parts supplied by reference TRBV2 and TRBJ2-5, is EPEVTQTPSHQVTQMGQEVILRCVPISNHLYFYWYRQILGQKVEFLVSFYNNEISEKSEIFDDQFSVERPDGSNFTLKIRSTKLEDSAMYFCASSGGSGRARETQYFGPGTRLLVL.

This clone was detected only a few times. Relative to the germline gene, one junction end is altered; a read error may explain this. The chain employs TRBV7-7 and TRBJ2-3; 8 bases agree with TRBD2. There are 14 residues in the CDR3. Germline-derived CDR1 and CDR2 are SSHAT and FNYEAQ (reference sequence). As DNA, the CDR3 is TGTGCTAGCAGCTTTAGCGGGACGACAGATACGCAGTATTTT. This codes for CASSFSGTTDTQYF.

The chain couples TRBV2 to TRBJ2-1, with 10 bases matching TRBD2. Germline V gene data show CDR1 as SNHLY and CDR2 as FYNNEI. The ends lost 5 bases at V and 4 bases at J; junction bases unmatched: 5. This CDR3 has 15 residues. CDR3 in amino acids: CASSLAGEAYNEQFF. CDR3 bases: TGTGCCAGCAGTCTAGCGGGAGAGGCATACAATGAGCAGTTCTTC.

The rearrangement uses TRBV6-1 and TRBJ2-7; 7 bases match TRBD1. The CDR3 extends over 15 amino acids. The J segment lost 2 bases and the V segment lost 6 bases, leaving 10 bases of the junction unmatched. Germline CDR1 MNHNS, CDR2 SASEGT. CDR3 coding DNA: TGTGCCAGCAGGACCCTTGACAGGGTTCCCTACGAGCAGTACTTC. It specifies CASRTLDRVPYEQYF.

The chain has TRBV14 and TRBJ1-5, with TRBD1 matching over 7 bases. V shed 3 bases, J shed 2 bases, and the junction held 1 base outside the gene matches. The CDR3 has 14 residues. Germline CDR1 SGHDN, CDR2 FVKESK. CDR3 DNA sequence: TGTGCCAGCAGCCAGACAGGGCGCAATCAGCCCCAGCATTTT. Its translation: CASSQTGRNQPQHF.

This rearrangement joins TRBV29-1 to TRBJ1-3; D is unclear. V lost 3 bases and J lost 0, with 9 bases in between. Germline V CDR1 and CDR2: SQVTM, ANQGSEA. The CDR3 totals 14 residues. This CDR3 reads CSVDPSGSGNTIYF. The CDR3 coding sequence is TGCAGCGTTGACCCCTCGGGCTCTGGAAACACCATATATTTT.

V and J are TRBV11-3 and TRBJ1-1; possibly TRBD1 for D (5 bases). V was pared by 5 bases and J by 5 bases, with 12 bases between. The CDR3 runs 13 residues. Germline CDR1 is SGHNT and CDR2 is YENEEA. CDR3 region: CASSPGIRTEAFF. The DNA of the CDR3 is TGTGCCAGCAGCCCAGGGATTAGGACTGAAGCTTTCTTT.

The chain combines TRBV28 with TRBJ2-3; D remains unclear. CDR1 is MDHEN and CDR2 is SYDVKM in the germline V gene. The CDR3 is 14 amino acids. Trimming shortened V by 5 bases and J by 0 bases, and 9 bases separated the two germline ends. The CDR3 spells CASSTYHSTDTQYF. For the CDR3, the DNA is TGTGCCAGCAGTACTTATCATAGCACAGATACGCAGTATTTT.

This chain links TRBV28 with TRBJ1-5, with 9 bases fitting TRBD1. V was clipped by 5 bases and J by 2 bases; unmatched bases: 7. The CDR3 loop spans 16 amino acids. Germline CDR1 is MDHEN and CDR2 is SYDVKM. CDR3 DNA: TGTGCCAGCAGTACTATACAGGGGGCCGGCAATCAGCCCCAGCATTTT. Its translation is CASSTIQGAGNQPQHF. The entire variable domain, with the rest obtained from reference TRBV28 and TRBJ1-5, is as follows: DVKVTQSSRYLVKRTGEKVFLECVQDMDHENMFWYRQDPGLGLRLIYFSYDVKMKEKGDIPEGYSVSREKKERFSLILESASTNQTSMYLCASSTIQGAGNQPQHFGDGTRLSIL.

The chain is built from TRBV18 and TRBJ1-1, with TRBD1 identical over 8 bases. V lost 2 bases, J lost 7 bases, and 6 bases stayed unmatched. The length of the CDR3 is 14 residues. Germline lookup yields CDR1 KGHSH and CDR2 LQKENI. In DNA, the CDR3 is TGTGCCAGCTCACCATACCCAGGGGGCGTTGAAGCTTTCTTT. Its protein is CASSPYPGGVEAFF.